The clone carrying this T cell receptor (beta chain) turned up a few times. Its cognate antigen is unknown. Using immunoSEQ multiplex PCR, the repertoire was profiled, and TCRdb retains in-frame clones only, with some absent. The sample includes tens of thousands of clones, approximately 89% of them seen just once. This record belongs to a study of OX40 agonist ivuxolimab in advanced cancers. Study-wide background: The patients got ivuxolimab, which is an agonistic anti-OX40 (CD134) antibody. Dose-escalation patients were diagnosed with hepatocellular carcinoma, melanoma, renal cell cancer or head and neck cancer. Study-wide results and caveats: At doses 0.1 to 3.0 mg/kg, CD4+ and CD8+ clones expanded.

Germline CDR1 is SGHTA and CDR2 is FQGNSA. This CDR3 spans 14 amino acids. V lost 3 bases to trimming and J lost 2 bases, with 10 bases between them. This TCR derives from an adult with an advanced solid tumor such as melanoma, head and neck, liver or kidney cancer. The genes are TRBV7-2 and TRBJ1-1; D is uncertain. Sequences were derived from CD4+ or CD8+ T cells sorted from blood, sampled in a trial of the OX40 agonist ivuxolimab. The CDR3 DNA is TGTGCCAGCAGCTTTGGCTTCTTAAACACTGAAGCTTTCTTT. It is translated as CASSFGFLNTEAFF.